The rows below give T cell receptor beta chains drawn from one sample of a study of early T cells in non-severe SARS-CoV-2 infection. TCRdb itself ran the 5' RACE reads through MiXCR, one entry per CDR3 protein. The repertoire holds about 80,000 distinct CDR3 sequences, around 10% seen once, with about 14% in the top ten. The specimen was whole blood, collected at baseline. These receptors were obtained from an adult who was a healthcare worker with PCR-confirmed SARS-CoV-2 infection or an uninfected control (not recorded which). The donor label of this sample is uncertain. Each CDR3 is given with its conserved first and last residue. The order of the fields is V gene, J gene, D gene, clone size, CDR3 protein, CDR3 DNA. The D gene is left open where the match is weak. Expanded clones get a size class; other rows say once, few or many, or leave the size out.

TRBV12-3/TRBV12-4	TRBJ2-7	-	-	CASSLRPGANEQYF	TGTGCCAGCAGTTTAAGGCCGGGGGCTAACGAGCAGTACTTC
TRBV7-9	TRBJ1-4	TRBD1	few	CASRGTASTNEKLFF	TGTGCCAGCAGAGGGACAGCTTCAACTAATGAAAAACTGTTTTTT
TRBV14	TRBJ1-1	-	few	CASSVPGFRTEAFF	TGTGCCAGCAGCGTCCCGGGGTTCCGCACTGAAGCTTTCTTT
TRBV6-1	TRBJ1-5	-	-	CASAKRDTDQPQHF	TGTGCCAGCGCCAAGCGGGACACTGATCAGCCCCAGCATTTT
TRBV10-3	TRBJ2-7	-	-	CASGGGGQAYYEQYF	TGTGCCAGCGGAGGGGGGGGACAGGCCTACTACGAGCAGTACTTC
TRBV9	TRBJ2-1	TRBD2	few	CASSLPTSGGNNEQFF	TGTGCCAGCAGCTTACCCACTAGCGGGGGGAACAATGAGCAGTTCTTC
TRBV6-1	TRBJ2-1	-	medium-sized	CASRHLPPNEQFF	TGTGCCAGCAGACACTTACCTCCCAATGAGCAGTTCTTC
TRBV6-1	TRBJ2-3	-	-	CASKGWGHRSTDTQYF	TGTGCCAGCAAAGGCTGGGGACATCGAAGCACAGATACGCAGTATTTT
TRBV27	TRBJ2-7	-	few	CASTRVGQGTHEQYF	TGTGCCAGCACCAGGGTAGGCCAGGGGACCCACGAGCAGTACTTC
TRBV18	TRBJ2-1	-	few	CASSPPGLGVNEQFF	TGTGCCAGCTCACCACCCGGGCTGGGGGTCAATGAGCAGTTCTTC
TRBV5-1	TRBJ1-1	TRBD1	-	CASRTGDTEAFF	TGCGCCAGCCGGACAGGGGACACTGAAGCTTTCTTT
TRBV20-1	TRBJ2-1	-	-	CSARDILGTMIGQFF	TGCAGTGCTAGAGATATACTGGGGACAATGATAGGGCAGTTCTTC
TRBV7-9	TRBJ2-7	-	-	CASSQGGGDEQYF	TGTGCCAGCAGTCAAGGAGGAGGGGACGAGCAGTACTTC
TRBV5-6	TRBJ2-1	-	many	CASSLINGLYNEQFF	TGTGCCAGCAGCTTGATTAACGGGTTGTACAATGAGCAGTTCTTC
TRBV30	TRBJ2-2	TRBD2	-	CAWARWTSGGVTGELFF	TGTGCCTGGGCCCGATGGACTAGCGGGGGAGTCACCGGGGAGCTGTTTTTT
TRBV2	TRBJ2-3	TRBD2	-	CASSSAGGGADTQYF	TGTGCCAGCAGTTCAGCGGGGGGCGGGGCAGATACGCAGTATTTT
TRBV6-2/TRBV6-3	TRBJ2-5	-	few	CASSYGSAEPRETQYF	TGTGCCAGCAGTTACGGGTCAGCGGAGCCAAGGGAGACCCAGTACTTC
TRBV12-3/TRBV12-4	TRBJ2-3	-	many	CASSVETDTQYF	TGTGCCAGCAGTGTAGAAACAGATACGCAGTATTTT
TRBV18	TRBJ2-6	-	-	CASSPPEGANVLTF	TGTGCCAGCTCACCACCGGAAGGGGCCAACGTCCTGACTTTC
TRBV20-1	TRBJ1-3	-	-	CSATGKSGNTIYF	TGCAGTGCTACAGGGAAGTCTGGAAACACCATATATTTT
TRBV10-3	TRBJ2-7	-	-	CAISESAEEDEQYF	TGTGCCATCAGTGAGTCCGCGGAGGAGGACGAGCAGTACTTC
TRBV29-1	TRBJ1-1	-	many	CSVVRNTEAFF	TGCAGCGTTGTGAGGAACACTGAAGCTTTCTTT
TRBV29-1	TRBJ2-1	-	few	CSSSHNEQFF	TGCAGCTCCTCCCACAATGAGCAGTTCTTC
TRBV5-1	TRBJ2-4	-	few	CASIRTEAKNIQYF	TGCGCCAGCATACGGACAGAGGCCAAAAACATTCAGTACTTC
TRBV7-9	TRBJ1-6	-	-	CASSLSRSRNSPLHF	TGTGCCAGCAGCTTATCCAGATCCAGGAATTCACCCCTCCACTTT
TRBV14	TRBJ2-5	TRBD1	-	CASSQEIQGAPERPIETQYF	TGTGCCAGCAGCCAAGAAATACAGGGGGCGCCGGAGCGTCCAATAGAGACCCAGTACTTC
TRBV7-3	TRBJ2-3	-	-	CASSFGHDTDTQYF	TGTGCCAGCAGCTTTGGACACGACACAGATACGCAGTATTTT
TRBV5-1	TRBJ2-6	-	-	CASSPEGSSGANVLTF	TGCGCCAGCAGCCCGGAGGGGAGCTCTGGGGCCAACGTCCTGACTTTC
TRBV6-1	TRBJ2-5	-	few	CASSAVWYTGEETQYF	TGTGCCAGCAGTGCCGTCTGGTATACGGGGGAAGAGACCCAGTACTTC
TRBV6-5	TRBJ1-5	-	few	CASRPESNQPQHF	TGTGCCAGCAGACCGGAGAGCAATCAGCCCCAGCATTTT
TRBV20-1	TRBJ2-7	-	many	CSVLSPAGNEQYF	TGCAGTGTCCTTTCCCCGGCCGGGAACGAGCAGTACTTC
TRBV5-5	TRBJ2-7	-	-	CASSHDRSYEQYF	TGTGCCAGCAGCCATGACAGGTCCTACGAGCAGTACTTC
TRBV12-3/TRBV12-4	TRBJ2-7	-	few	CASSFTEASRYEQYF	TGTGCCAGCAGTTTTACGGAAGCCAGCCGCTACGAGCAGTACTTC
TRBV27	TRBJ2-2	-	-	CASTLVGGPNTGELFF	TGTGCCAGCACTCTAGTTGGGGGGCCGAACACCGGGGAGCTGTTTTTT
TRBV16	TRBJ1-1	TRBD1	-	CASSQAMTGGYTEAFF	TGTGCCAGCAGCCAAGCCATGACAGGGGGCTACACTGAAGCTTTCTTT
TRBV25-1	TRBJ2-5	-	-	CASSEYRETQYF	TGTGCCAGCAGTGAATATCGGGAGACCCAGTACTTC
TRBV11-2	TRBJ2-1	-	many	CASSLNPLGGGANEQFF	TGTGCCAGCAGCTTAAACCCCCTCGGCGGTGGGGCCAATGAGCAGTTCTTC
TRBV3-1	TRBJ1-1	TRBD1	-	CASSPTGRGPVGEAFF	TGTGCCAGCAGCCCAACGGGCAGGGGGCCGGTAGGTGAAGCTTTCTTT
TRBV9	TRBJ2-1	-	-	CASSVSSSYNEQFF	TGTGCCAGCAGCGTATCAAGCTCCTACAATGAGCAGTTCTTC
TRBV6-2/TRBV6-3	TRBJ1-2	-	-	CASSYMGTANYGYTF	TGTGCCAGCAGTTACATGGGAACGGCTAACTATGGCTACACCTTC
TRBV29-1	TRBJ2-3	TRBD1	few	CSVAGTGAGDTQYF	TGCAGCGTGGCCGGGACAGGGGCGGGAGATACGCAGTATTTT
TRBV3-1	TRBJ1-1	-	many	CASSQGGGEAFF	TGTGCCAGCAGCCAAGGAGGGGGTGAAGCTTTCTTT
TRBV15	TRBJ1-4	-	-	CATSTYISGTRDEKLFF	TGTGCCACCAGCACGTACATCTCCGGGACCCGAGATGAAAAACTGTTTTTT
TRBV29-1	TRBJ2-6	-	few	CSVVQGEVSGANVLTF	TGCAGCGTTGTTCAAGGGGAGGTCTCTGGGGCCAACGTCCTGACTTTC
TRBV3-1	TRBJ2-5	-	many	CASSQEGRLQETQYF	TGTGCCAGCAGCCAAGAGGGGAGGCTCCAAGAGACCCAGTACTTC
TRBV29-1	TRBJ2-5	-	many	CSVRPQQETQYF	TGCAGCGTCCGTCCACAACAGGAGACCCAGTACTTC
TRBV10-2	TRBJ2-7	TRBD2	-	CASSREGGTYEQYF	TGCGCCAGCAGCCGGGAGGGCGGGACCTACGAGCAGTACTTC
TRBV6-1	TRBJ2-3	-	-	CASIQGITDTQYF	TGTGCCAGCATCCAGGGAATCACAGATACGCAGTATTTT
TRBV5-4	TRBJ2-5	TRBD2	few	CASSLGGGKETQYF	TGTGCCAGCAGCTTGGGCGGGGGGAAAGAGACCCAGTACTTC
TRBV4-1	TRBJ2-7	-	-	CATPDLGGHSSEQYF	TGCGCCACCCCCGATCTGGGAGGACACTCTAGCGAGCAGTACTTC
TRBV20-1	TRBJ2-7	TRBD1	-	CGALGDSISYEQYF	TGCGGTGCTCTAGGGGACAGCATCTCCTACGAGCAGTACTTC
TRBV10-1	TRBJ1-6	-	-	CASSDGRGIRDSPLHF	TGCGCCAGCAGTGATGGACGGGGGATTCGAGATTCACCCCTCCACTTT